A selection of T cell receptor beta chains follows, all from one sample in a study of T cell responses to AZD1222 COVID-19 vaccine. This table comes from immunoSEQ multiplex PCR, and its TCRdb copy is limited to in-frame clones, with some not included. The sample comprises about 110,000 clones, 94% of which are singletons, and about 3% rests with the top ten. Source: peripheral blood, taken 28 days after the second AZD1222 dose. The receptors were gathered from an adult who received the AZD1222 COVID-19 vaccine. Each CDR3 is given with its conserved first and last residue. Each record gives: clone size, V gene, J gene, D gene, CDR3 protein, CDR3 DNA. D genes are given only for firm matches. Expanded clones get a size class; other rows say once, few or many, or leave the size out.

abundance: -; v_gene: TRBV11-2; j_gene: TRBJ1-1; d_gene: -; CDR3aa: CASSPGRPWDEGYTEAFF; CDR3nt: TGTGCCAGCAGCCCCGGGAGACCGTGGGACGAGGGGTACACTGAAGCTTTCTTT
abundance: -; v_gene: TRBV9; j_gene: TRBJ1-2; d_gene: -; CDR3aa: CASSVAMGARGYTF; CDR3nt: TGTGCCAGCAGCGTAGCTATGGGGGCACGGGGCTACACCTTC
abundance: -; v_gene: TRBV3-1/TRBV3-2; j_gene: TRBJ2-7; d_gene: -; CDR3aa: CASSFAGGYEQYF; CDR3nt: TGTGCCAGCAGCTTTGCCGGCGGCTACGAGCAGTACTTC
abundance: -; v_gene: TRBV11-2; j_gene: TRBJ1-2; d_gene: -; CDR3aa: CASSLADGNYGYTF; CDR3nt: TGTGCCAGCAGCCTGGCAGACGGGAACTATGGCTACACCTTC
abundance: -; v_gene: TRBV3-1/TRBV3-2; j_gene: TRBJ2-7; d_gene: TRBD2; CDR3aa: CASSQALAGFEQYF; CDR3nt: TGTGCCAGCAGCCAAGCTCTAGCGGGGTTCGAGCAGTACTTC
abundance: -; v_gene: TRBV14; j_gene: TRBJ2-1; d_gene: -; CDR3aa: CASSLTEKFTYNEQFF; CDR3nt: TGTGCCAGCAGCCTCACCGAAAAATTTACCTACAATGAGCAGTTCTTC
abundance: -; v_gene: TRBV29-1; j_gene: TRBJ2-1; d_gene: TRBD1; CDR3aa: CSVRATGDNEQFF; CDR3nt: TGCAGCGTCCGCGCGACAGGGGACAATGAGCAGTTCTTC
abundance: -; v_gene: TRBV7-9; j_gene: TRBJ1-2; d_gene: -; CDR3aa: CASSRGGRIGYGYTF; CDR3nt: TGTGCCAGCAGCCGTGGGGGGCGGATTGGCTATGGCTACACCTTC
abundance: -; v_gene: TRBV3-1/TRBV3-2; j_gene: TRBJ2-2; d_gene: TRBD1; CDR3aa: CASSNRQGYTGELFF; CDR3nt: TGTGCCAGCAGCAACCGACAGGGATACACCGGGGAGCTGTTTTTT
abundance: -; v_gene: TRBV5-4; j_gene: TRBJ1-1; d_gene: TRBD1; CDR3aa: CASSSFFGQGDPWSTEAFF; CDR3nt: TGTGCCAGCAGCTCTTTTTTTGGACAGGGGGACCCTTGGAGTACTGAAGCTTTCTTT
abundance: -; v_gene: TRBV5-1; j_gene: TRBJ2-5; d_gene: -; CDR3aa: CASSLTTGPQYF; CDR3nt: TGCGCCAGCAGCTTGACCACCGGGCCCCAGTACTTC
abundance: -; v_gene: TRBV5-1; j_gene: TRBJ2-3; d_gene: -; CDR3aa: CASSLDISTDTQYF; CDR3nt: TGCGCCAGCAGCTTGGATATTAGCACAGATACGCAGTATTTT
abundance: once; v_gene: TRBV5-1; j_gene: TRBJ2-7; d_gene: TRBD2; CDR3aa: CASSPRTSFSSYEQYF; CDR3nt: TGCGCCAGCAGCCCGCGGACTAGCTTCAGCTCCTACGAGCAGTACTTC
abundance: -; v_gene: TRBV5-1; j_gene: TRBJ2-7; d_gene: -; CDR3aa: CASSFGMSYEQYF; CDR3nt: TGCGCCAGCAGCTTTGGGATGTCCTACGAGCAGTACTTC
abundance: -; v_gene: TRBV19; j_gene: TRBJ1-1; d_gene: -; CDR3aa: CASAAFTYRRGTNTEAFF; CDR3nt: TGTGCCAGCGCAGCGTTCACTTACAGGAGAGGCACGAACACTGAAGCTTTCTTT
abundance: -; v_gene: TRBV3-1/TRBV3-2; j_gene: TRBJ1-1; d_gene: -; CDR3aa: CASSQGNRNTEAFF; CDR3nt: TGTGCCAGCAGCCAAGGTAACCGGAACACTGAAGCTTTCTTT
abundance: -; v_gene: TRBV30; j_gene: TRBJ1-1; d_gene: -; CDR3aa: CAWSPSGPEAFF; CDR3nt: TGTGCCTGGAGTCCCTCGGGTCCTGAAGCTTTCTTT
abundance: -; v_gene: TRBV11-2; j_gene: TRBJ1-5; d_gene: -; CDR3aa: CASSLDRSQGGNQPQHF; CDR3nt: TGTGCCAGCAGCCTAGACCGATCGCAGGGAGGCAATCAGCCCCAGCATTTT
abundance: -; v_gene: TRBV6-1; j_gene: TRBJ1-4; d_gene: -; CDR3aa: CASSELGSPNEKLFF; CDR3nt: TGTGCCAGCAGTGAATTGGGGTCACCTAATGAAAAACTGTTTTTT
abundance: -; v_gene: TRBV12-3/TRBV12-4; j_gene: TRBJ1-5; d_gene: -; CDR3aa: CASSFSDQPQHF; CDR3nt: TGTGCCAGCAGTTTCTCGGATCAGCCCCAGCATTTT
abundance: -; v_gene: TRBV7-9; j_gene: TRBJ1-2; d_gene: -; CDR3aa: CASTLGMATSGYTF; CDR3nt: TGTGCCAGCACCCTCGGCATGGCCACGTCTGGCTACACCTTC
abundance: -; v_gene: TRBV7-7; j_gene: TRBJ2-2; d_gene: TRBD1; CDR3aa: CASSLRLSGQGAGELFF; CDR3nt: TGTGCCAGCAGCTTAAGGCTCTCTGGACAGGGGGCCGGGGAGCTGTTTTTT
abundance: once; v_gene: TRBV11-2; j_gene: TRBJ1-1; d_gene: -; CDR3aa: CASNSGVKAEAFF; CDR3nt: TGTGCCAGCAACTCAGGGGTGAAAGCTGAAGCTTTCTTT
abundance: -; v_gene: TRBV30; j_gene: TRBJ1-1; d_gene: TRBD1; CDR3aa: CAWSVTGGEGTEAFF; CDR3nt: TGTGCCTGGAGTGTAACAGGGGGCGAAGGGACTGAAGCTTTCTTT
abundance: -; v_gene: TRBV6-4; j_gene: TRBJ2-2; d_gene: TRBD1; CDR3aa: CASRTGDTGELFF; CDR3nt: TGTGCCAGCAGGACAGGGGACACCGGGGAGCTGTTTTTT
abundance: -; v_gene: TRBV5-4; j_gene: TRBJ1-4; d_gene: TRBD1; CDR3aa: CASKDRVNEKLFF; CDR3nt: TGTGCCAGCAAGGACAGGGTTAATGAAAAACTGTTTTTT
abundance: few; v_gene: TRBV2; j_gene: TRBJ1-6; d_gene: -; CDR3aa: CASSGYGTGSGEPLHF; CDR3nt: TGTGCCAGCAGCGGCTACGGGACGGGAAGTGGGGAGCCCCTCCACTTT
abundance: -; v_gene: TRBV20-1; j_gene: TRBJ2-2; d_gene: -; CDR3aa: CSTVDTGELFF; CDR3nt: TGCAGTACGGTGGACACCGGGGAGCTGTTTTTT
abundance: -; v_gene: TRBV18; j_gene: TRBJ1-6; d_gene: -; CDR3aa: CASSPQGGRNNSPLHF; CDR3nt: TGTGCCAGCTCACCACAGGGCGGCAGGAATAATTCACCCCTCCACTTT
abundance: -; v_gene: TRBV2; j_gene: TRBJ2-1; d_gene: TRBD2; CDR3aa: CASSPLAGRYNEQFF; CDR3nt: TGTGCCAGTAGTCCACTAGCGGGGAGGTACAATGAGCAGTTCTTC
abundance: -; v_gene: TRBV3-1/TRBV3-2; j_gene: TRBJ2-1; d_gene: TRBD2; CDR3aa: CASSQVSKAGGDNEQFF; CDR3nt: TGTGCCAGCAGCCAAGTTAGTAAGGCGGGGGGGGACAATGAGCAGTTCTTC
abundance: -; v_gene: TRBV4-1; j_gene: TRBJ1-5; d_gene: -; CDR3aa: CASSQSFGGNQPQHF; CDR3nt: TGCGCCAGCAGCCAATCTTTCGGGGGCAATCAGCCCCAGCATTTT
abundance: -; v_gene: TRBV29-1; j_gene: TRBJ1-1; d_gene: -; CDR3aa: CSVELGIGENSFF; CDR3nt: TGCAGCGTTGAGCTGGGGATAGGGGAAAATTCTTTCTTT
abundance: -; v_gene: TRBV13; j_gene: TRBJ2-1; d_gene: TRBD2; CDR3aa: CASSPAGLASRGEQFF; CDR3nt: TGTGCCAGCAGCCCGGCGGGACTAGCGAGTCGGGGGGAGCAGTTCTTC
abundance: -; v_gene: TRBV7-4; j_gene: TRBJ1-5; d_gene: -; CDR3aa: CASSFGTVSNQPQHF; CDR3nt: TGTGCCAGCAGCTTCGGGACGGTTAGCAATCAGCCCCAGCATTTT
abundance: -; v_gene: TRBV18; j_gene: TRBJ1-2; d_gene: TRBD1; CDR3aa: CASSPSKSRGAGGYTF; CDR3nt: TGTGCCAGCTCACCCTCAAAATCCAGGGGGGCCGGTGGCTACACCTTC
abundance: once; v_gene: TRBV7-8; j_gene: TRBJ2-2; d_gene: -; CDR3aa: CASSFPGGELFF; CDR3nt: TGTGCCAGCAGCTTCCCCGGCGGGGAGCTGTTTTTT
abundance: -; v_gene: TRBV6-6; j_gene: TRBJ2-7; d_gene: TRBD2; CDR3aa: CSSGGPLSYEQYF; CDR3nt: TGTAGTAGCGGGGGGCCTCTTTCCTACGAGCAGTACTTC
abundance: -; v_gene: TRBV19; j_gene: TRBJ1-1; d_gene: TRBD1; CDR3aa: CASSFTGVTEAFF; CDR3nt: TGTGCCAGTAGTTTCACAGGGGTCACTGAAGCTTTCTTT
abundance: -; v_gene: TRBV3-1/TRBV3-2; j_gene: TRBJ2-7; d_gene: -; CDR3aa: CASSTHHPIVLDEQYF; CDR3nt: TGTGCCAGCAGCACCCACCATCCCATTGTGTTAGACGAGCAGTACTTC
abundance: -; v_gene: TRBV18; j_gene: TRBJ2-6; d_gene: -; CDR3aa: CASSPTAAGWGANVLTF; CDR3nt: TGTGCCAGCTCACCTACCGCCGCGGGGTGGGGGGCCAACGTCCTGACTTTC
abundance: -; v_gene: TRBV3-1/TRBV3-2; j_gene: TRBJ1-2; d_gene: -; CDR3aa: CASSQLPGPYGYTF; CDR3nt: TGTGCCAGCAGCCAACTCCCAGGGCCCTATGGCTACACCTTC
abundance: -; v_gene: TRBV6-5; j_gene: TRBJ1-5; d_gene: -; CDR3aa: CASRASRFSNQPQHF; CDR3nt: TGTGCCAGCAGAGCCTCCCGCTTTAGCAATCAGCCCCAGCATTTT
abundance: -; v_gene: TRBV5-1; j_gene: TRBJ2-7; d_gene: TRBD1; CDR3aa: CASSSPGTGAPWSYEQYF; CDR3nt: TGCGCCAGCAGCTCCCCCGGGACAGGGGCCCCCTGGTCCTACGAGCAGTACTTC
abundance: -; v_gene: TRBV6-2/TRBV6-3; j_gene: TRBJ1-1; d_gene: -; CDR3aa: CASSLYVSGANTEAFF; CDR3nt: TGTGCCAGCAGTTTGTACGTCTCCGGGGCGAACACTGAAGCTTTCTTT
abundance: -; v_gene: TRBV12-3/TRBV12-4; j_gene: TRBJ1-1; d_gene: -; CDR3aa: CASSEIGQVEAFF; CDR3nt: TGTGCCAGCAGTGAGATAGGGCAGGTTGAAGCTTTCTTT
abundance: -; v_gene: TRBV19; j_gene: TRBJ1-1; d_gene: -; CDR3aa: CASSIGGQNTEAFF; CDR3nt: TGTGCCAGTAGTATTGGGGGGCAGAACACTGAAGCTTTCTTT
abundance: -; v_gene: TRBV19; j_gene: TRBJ1-3; d_gene: -; CDR3aa: CASSIGQRKPTIYF; CDR3nt: TGTGCCAGTAGTATAGGTCAAAGGAAGCCCACCATATATTTT
abundance: -; v_gene: TRBV30; j_gene: TRBJ1-6; d_gene: -; CDR3aa: CAWSASLNSPLHF; CDR3nt: TGTGCCTGGAGTGCCAGCTTGAATTCACCCCTCCACTTT
abundance: -; v_gene: TRBV3-1/TRBV3-2; j_gene: TRBJ2-3; d_gene: TRBD1; CDR3aa: CASSQSDRGLSDTQYF; CDR3nt: TGTGCCAGCAGCCAATCGGACAGGGGGTTATCAGATACGCAGTATTTT
abundance: -; v_gene: TRBV24-1; j_gene: TRBJ2-2; d_gene: -; CDR3aa: CATSETGTYTGELFF; CDR3nt: TGTGCCACCAGTGAAACCGGAACTTACACCGGGGAGCTGTTTTTT